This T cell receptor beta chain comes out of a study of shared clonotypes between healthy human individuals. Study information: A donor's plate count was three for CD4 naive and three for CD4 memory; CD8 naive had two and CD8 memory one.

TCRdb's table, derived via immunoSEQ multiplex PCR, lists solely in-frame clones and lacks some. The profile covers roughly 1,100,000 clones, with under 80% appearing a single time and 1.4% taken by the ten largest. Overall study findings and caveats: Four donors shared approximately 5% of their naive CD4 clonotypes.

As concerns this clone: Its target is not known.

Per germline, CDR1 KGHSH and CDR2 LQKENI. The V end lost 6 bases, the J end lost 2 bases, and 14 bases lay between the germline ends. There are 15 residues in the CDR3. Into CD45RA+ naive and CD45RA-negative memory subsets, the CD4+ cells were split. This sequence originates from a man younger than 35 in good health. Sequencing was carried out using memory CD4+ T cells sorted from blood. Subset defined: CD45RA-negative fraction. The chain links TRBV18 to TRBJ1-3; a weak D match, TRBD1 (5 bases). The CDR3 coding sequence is TGTGCCAGCTCGCCTAGACAGCCTCCTGGAAACACCATATATTTT. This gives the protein CASSPRQPPGNTIYF.